This T cell receptor beta chain was obtained from a study of OX40 agonist ivuxolimab in advanced cancers. Across the study: All patients had ivuxolimab intravenously every 2 weeks at 0.01 to 10 mg/kg. Findings and limits, study-wide: More expanded clones were found, on average, in CD8+ than in CD4+ T cells.

In its sample, this clone was seen once. Its antigen remains unknown. The CDR3 sequence is 14 residues long. Between the trimmed V and J ends, which lost 1 base and 3 bases, there was a span of 7 bases. Germline CDR1 and CDR2: LGHNA and YNFKEQ. Using immunoSEQ multiplex PCR, the repertoire was profiled, and TCRdb retains in-frame clones only, with some absent. This table has roughly 75,000 clones, roughly 89% appearing once. The chain combines TRBV4-2 with TRBJ2-1; D unclear. Sequences were derived from CD4+ or CD8+ T cells sorted from blood, sampled in a trial of the OX40 agonist ivuxolimab. This receptor was obtained from an adult with an advanced solid tumor such as melanoma, head and neck, liver or kidney cancer. The CDR3 here is CASSQVADYNEQFF. For the CDR3, the DNA is TGTGCCAGCAGCCAAGTGGCCGACTACAATGAGCAGTTCTTC.